This is a list of T cell receptor beta chains from one sample in a study of blood T cell repertoires in COVID-19. Repertoires were generated with immunoSEQ multiplex PCR, while TCRdb's copy carries only in-frame clones and drops some. The data contain about 36,000 clones, over 65% of them singletons. Sequenced: peripheral blood. Every receptor here comes from a man aged 55 to 70 with active COVID-19. The CDR3 runs from the conserved cysteine through the conserved F or W. Fields, in order: clone size, V gene, J gene, CDR3 length, D gene, CDR3 protein, CDR3 DNA. D genes are given only for firm matches. Size is stated for part of the rows, as once, few or many counts, or as a class when the clone is expanded.

size: NA
V: TRBV11-2
J: TRBJ1-4
length: 17
D: NA
CDR3: CASSLDLFSGTNEKLFF
DNA: TGTGCCAGCAGCTTAGATCTCTTTTCAGGGACTAATGAAAAACTGTTTTTT

size: few
V: TRBV2
J: TRBJ2-1
length: 16
D: NA
CDR3: CASSDRSGLTYNEQFF
DNA: TGTGCCAGCAGCGACCGATCAGGGCTTACCTACAATGAGCAGTTCTTC

size: NA
V: TRBV27
J: TRBJ1-1
length: 13
D: NA
CDR3: CASSLEFSGEAFF
DNA: TGTGCCAGCAGTTTAGAATTCAGCGGTGAAGCTTTCTTT

size: NA
V: TRBV12-5
J: TRBJ1-1
length: 15
D: TRBD1
CDR3: CASGLGQGTYTEAFF
DNA: TGTGCTAGTGGTTTGGGACAGGGGACGTACACTGAAGCTTTCTTT

size: NA
V: TRBV25-1
J: TRBJ1-1
length: 17
D: TRBD1
CDR3: CASSEYFWDRGGAEAFF
DNA: TGTGCCAGCAGTGAATACTTCTGGGACAGGGGAGGCGCTGAAGCTTTCTTT

size: NA
V: TRBV5-1
J: TRBJ1-2
length: 14
D: NA
CDR3: CASSLAASRGGYTF
DNA: TGCGCCAGCAGCTTGGCGGCGAGTCGGGGTGGCTACACCTTC

size: NA
V: TRBV14
J: TRBJ2-3
length: 15
D: NA
CDR3: CASSQRSAVTDTQYF
DNA: TGTGCCAGCAGCCAAAGATCCGCGGTCACAGATACGCAGTATTTT

size: NA
V: TRBV28
J: TRBJ1-3
length: 19
D: NA
CDR3: CASSLFGRVGRSSGNTIYF
DNA: TGTGCCAGCAGTTTATTCGGCAGGGTCGGCCGGAGCTCTGGAAACACCATATATTTT

size: NA
V: TRBV5-1
J: TRBJ2-5
length: 15
D: TRBD1
CDR3: CASSSPDRARETQYF
DNA: TGCGCCAGCAGCTCTCCGGACAGGGCGAGGGAGACCCAGTACTTC

size: NA
V: TRBV6-5
J: TRBJ1-1
length: 15
D: NA
CDR3: CASSPLTGGDTEAFF
DNA: TGTGCCAGCAGTCCTTTGACAGGTGGGGACACTGAAGCTTTCTTT

size: NA
V: TRBV6-2/TRBV6-3
J: TRBJ2-3
length: 15
D: TRBD2
CDR3: CASSYRAGAGATQYF
DNA: TGTGCCAGCAGTTACCGAGCGGGAGCTGGGGCTACGCAGTATTTT

size: NA
V: TRBV10-3
J: TRBJ2-5
length: 14
D: TRBD2
CDR3: CAISSGTRIVTQYF
DNA: TGTGCCATCAGCTCCGGGACTAGGATCGTGACCCAGTACTTC

size: NA
V: TRBV2
J: TRBJ2-5
length: 15
D: NA
CDR3: CASSGAAVLQETQYF
DNA: TGTGCCAGCAGTGGAGCAGCGGTACTCCAAGAGACCCAGTACTTC

size: NA
V: TRBV24-1
J: TRBJ2-3
length: 14
D: NA
CDR3: CATSDLHLRDTQYF
DNA: TGTGCCACCAGTGATTTGCATTTACGGGATACGCAGTATTTT

size: few
V: TRBV9
J: TRBJ1-1
length: 14
D: NA
CDR3: CASSAGQMNTEAFF
DNA: TGTGCCAGCAGCGCCGGACAGATGAACACTGAAGCTTTCTTT

size: NA
V: TRBV3-1/TRBV3-2
J: TRBJ1-1
length: 15
D: TRBD1
CDR3: CASSARDRGETEAFF
DNA: TGTGCCAGCAGCGCCAGGGACAGGGGAGAAACTGAAGCTTTCTTT

size: NA
V: TRBV14
J: TRBJ2-1
length: 17
D: NA
CDR3: CASSQLTGYNTYNEQFF
DNA: TGTGCCAGCAGCCAACTTACAGGGTATAACACCTACAATGAGCAGTTCTTC

size: NA
V: TRBV7-9
J: TRBJ1-5
length: 18
D: TRBD1
CDR3: CASRLRDRGRYSNQPQHF
DNA: TGTGCCAGCAGACTCCGGGACAGGGGTCGTTATAGCAATCAGCCCCAGCATTTT

size: NA
V: TRBV6-1
J: TRBJ2-5
length: 15
D: TRBD2
CDR3: CASSEPGLADETQYF
DNA: TGTGCCAGCAGTGAACCGGGACTAGCGGATGAGACCCAGTACTTC

size: few
V: TRBV5-1
J: TRBJ2-1
length: 14
D: NA
CDR3: CASSSVLPGNEQFF
DNA: TGCGCCAGCAGCTCTGTCCTACCCGGCAATGAGCAGTTCTTC

size: once
V: TRBV10-3
J: TRBJ2-1
length: 13
D: TRBD1
CDR3: CAISEPGGDEQFF
DNA: TGTGCCATCAGTGAGCCAGGGGGAGATGAGCAGTTCTTC

size: NA
V: TRBV7-2
J: TRBJ1-2
length: 16
D: NA
CDR3: CASSLRDTGSGRGYTF
DNA: TGTGCCAGCAGCTTAAGGGACACAGGTTCGGGTAGGGGCTACACCTTC

size: NA
V: TRBV11-2
J: TRBJ2-2
length: 19
D: TRBD1
CDR3: CASSLDLPQQGPNTGELFF
DNA: TGTGCCAGCAGCTTAGATCTCCCGCAACAGGGGCCGAACACCGGGGAGCTGTTTTTT

size: once
V: TRBV6-2/TRBV6-3
J: TRBJ2-5
length: 15
D: TRBD2
CDR3: CASSSQREVVETQYF
DNA: TGTGCCAGCAGTTCGCAGCGGGAGGTAGTAGAGACCCAGTACTTC

size: NA
V: TRBV12-3/TRBV12-4
J: TRBJ1-2
length: 13
D: NA
CDR3: CASRKTGPYGYTF
DNA: TGTGCCAGCAGGAAAACAGGGCCCTATGGCTACACCTTC

size: NA
V: TRBV3-1/TRBV3-2
J: TRBJ1-2
length: 10
D: NA
CDR3: CASSPRGHTF
DNA: TGTGCCAGCAGCCCCCGAGGGCACACCTTC

size: NA
V: TRBV5-1
J: TRBJ1-1
length: 16
D: NA
CDR3: CASSLSDVGRRTEAFF
DNA: TGCGCCAGCAGCTTGAGCGATGTGGGGAGGCGGACTGAAGCTTTCTTT

size: NA
V: TRBV27
J: TRBJ1-5
length: 14
D: NA
CDR3: CASSPGTENQPQHF
DNA: TGTGCCAGCAGCCCCGGGACTGAAAATCAGCCCCAGCATTTT

size: NA
V: TRBV30
J: TRBJ1-5
length: 16
D: TRBD1
CDR3: CAWSVRTGIFGQPQHF
DNA: TGTGCCTGGAGTGTAAGGACAGGCATATTTGGCCAGCCCCAGCATTTT

size: few
V: TRBV18
J: TRBJ1-5
length: 15
D: NA
CDR3: CASSPNRAQKQPQHF
DNA: TGTGCCAGCTCACCAAACAGGGCGCAGAAGCAGCCCCAGCATTTT

size: few
V: TRBV2
J: TRBJ1-5
length: 14
D: TRBD1
CDR3: CASSRGQSNQPQHF
DNA: TGTGCCAGCAGTCGGGGACAGAGCAATCAGCCCCAGCATTTT

size: NA
V: TRBV4-1
J: TRBJ1-2
length: 15
D: TRBD1
CDR3: CASSQGGTGDYGYTF
DNA: TGCGCCAGCAGCCAAGGGGGAACAGGGGACTATGGCTACACCTTC

size: NA
V: TRBV4-3
J: TRBJ1-5
length: 15
D: NA
CDR3: CASSQEGHSDQPQHF
DNA: TGCGCCAGCAGCCAAGAAGGTCATAGCGATCAGCCCCAGCATTTT

size: few
V: TRBV19
J: TRBJ1-1
length: 14
D: NA
CDR3: CASSSRVLNTEAFF
DNA: TGTGCCAGTAGTAGCAGGGTACTGAACACTGAAGCTTTCTTT

size: few
V: TRBV18
J: TRBJ2-1
length: 17
D: TRBD2
CDR3: CASSPTGTSGSYNEQFF
DNA: TGTGCCAGCTCACCAACTGGGACTAGCGGGAGCTACAATGAGCAGTTCTTC

size: NA
V: TRBV6-5
J: TRBJ1-5
length: 15
D: NA
CDR3: CASSYSFRANQPQHF
DNA: TGTGCCAGCAGTTACTCATTCAGGGCCAATCAGCCCCAGCATTTT

size: NA
V: TRBV20-1
J: TRBJ2-3
length: 11
D: NA
CDR3: CSRRGTDTQYF
DNA: TGCAGTCGTCGGGGGACAGATACGCAGTATTTT

size: NA
V: TRBV18
J: TRBJ1-1
length: 15
D: TRBD1
CDR3: CASSPGTGGNTEAFF
DNA: TGTGCCAGCTCACCAGGGACAGGGGGGAACACTGAAGCTTTCTTT

size: NA
V: TRBV4-3
J: TRBJ2-7
length: 15
D: TRBD2
CDR3: CASSQQAGESYEQYF
DNA: TGCGCCAGCAGCCAACAAGCGGGGGAGTCCTACGAGCAGTACTTC

size: NA
V: TRBV4-3
J: TRBJ2-6
length: 15
D: NA
CDR3: CASSQERAGANVLTF
DNA: TGCGCCAGCAGCCAAGAGAGGGCTGGGGCCAACGTCCTGACTTTC

size: NA
V: TRBV5-1
J: TRBJ2-3
length: 13
D: NA
CDR3: CASSLRGTDTQYF
DNA: TGCGCCAGCAGCCTGAGGGGCACAGATACGCAGTATTTT

size: NA
V: TRBV9
J: TRBJ1-1
length: 13
D: TRBD1
CDR3: CASSPGTGVVAFF
DNA: TGTGCCAGCAGCCCAGGGACAGGGGTGGTAGCTTTCTTT